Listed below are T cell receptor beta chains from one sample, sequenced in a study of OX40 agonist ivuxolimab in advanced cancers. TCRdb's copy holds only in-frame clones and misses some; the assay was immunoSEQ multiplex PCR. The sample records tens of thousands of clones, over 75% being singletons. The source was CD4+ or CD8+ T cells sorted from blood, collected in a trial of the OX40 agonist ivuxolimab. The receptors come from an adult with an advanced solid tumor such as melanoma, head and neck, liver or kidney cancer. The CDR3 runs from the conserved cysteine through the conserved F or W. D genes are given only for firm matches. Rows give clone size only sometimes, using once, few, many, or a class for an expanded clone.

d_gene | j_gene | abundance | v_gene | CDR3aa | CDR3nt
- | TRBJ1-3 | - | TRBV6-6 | CASSYNRVGNTIYF | TGTGCCAGCAGTTATAACAGGGTTGGAAACACCATATATTTT
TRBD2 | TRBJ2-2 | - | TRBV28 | CASSQLADGELFF | TGTGCCAGCAGCCAACTAGCGGACGGGGAGCTGTTTTTT
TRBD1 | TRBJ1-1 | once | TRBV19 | CASSTTTGIGTEAFF | TGTGCCAGTAGTACGACGACAGGGATCGGCACTGAAGCTTTCTTT
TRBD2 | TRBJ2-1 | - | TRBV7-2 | CASRQAGSSYNEQFF | TGTGCCAGCAGGCAAGCGGGGAGCTCCTACAATGAGCAGTTCTTC
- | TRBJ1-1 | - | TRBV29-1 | CSVESSGLAFF | TGCAGCGTTGAATCTTCAGGCTTAGCTTTCTTT
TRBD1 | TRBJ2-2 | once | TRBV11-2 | CASRRPGQGKRNTGELFF | TGTGCCAGCAGACGGCCGGGACAGGGGAAACGGAACACCGGGGAGCTGTTTTTT
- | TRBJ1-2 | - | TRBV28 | CASRLGPRPRGYTF | TGTGCCAGCAGATTAGGGCCACGTCCTAGAGGCTACACCTTC
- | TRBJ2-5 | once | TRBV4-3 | CASSQGTSGQETQYF | TGCGCCAGCAGCCAAGGGACTTCAGGTCAAGAGACCCAGTACTTC
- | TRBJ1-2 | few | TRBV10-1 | CASSESQGNGYTF | TGCGCCAGCAGTGAGTCTCAAGGGAATGGCTACACCTTC
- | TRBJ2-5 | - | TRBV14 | CASSQDLRGPLETQYF | TGTGCCAGCAGCCAAGACCTCAGGGGCCCTCTGGAGACCCAGTACTTC
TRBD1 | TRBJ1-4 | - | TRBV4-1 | CASSRTGTGSEKLFF | TGCGCCAGCAGCCGTACCGGGACAGGGAGTGAAAAACTGTTTTTT
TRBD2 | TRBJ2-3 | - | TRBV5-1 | CASSPGTSGRVDTQYF | TGCGCCAGCAGCCCTGGGACTAGCGGGAGGGTAGATACGCAGTATTTT
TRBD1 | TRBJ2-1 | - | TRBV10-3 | CAINGQGSNNEQFF | TGTGCCATCAACGGACAGGGTTCCAACAATGAGCAGTTCTTC
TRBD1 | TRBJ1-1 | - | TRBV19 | CASTPQPTGEAFF | TGTGCCAGTACCCCTCAGCCGACAGGGGAAGCTTTCTTT
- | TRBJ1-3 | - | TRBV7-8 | CASSFGTRGDTIYF | TGTGCCAGCAGCTTCGGGACCCGGGGCGACACCATATATTTT
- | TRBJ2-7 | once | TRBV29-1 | CSVRGGDYEQYF | TGCAGCGTCCGAGGCGGGGACTACGAGCAGTACTTC
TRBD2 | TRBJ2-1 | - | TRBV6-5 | CASTQRGGAYEQFF | TGTGCCAGCACCCAACGGGGGGGGGCGTACGAGCAGTTCTTC
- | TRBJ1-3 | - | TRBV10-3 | CAISESTDSGNTIYF | TGTGCCATCAGTGAGTCGACCGACTCTGGAAACACCATATATTTT
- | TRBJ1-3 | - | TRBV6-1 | CASRGKAPAGNTIYF | TGTGCCAGCAGGGGTAAAGCGCCGGCTGGAAACACCATATATTTT
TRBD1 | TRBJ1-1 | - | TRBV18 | CASSPPGTGTNTEAFF | TGTGCCAGCTCACCCCCAGGGACAGGGACGAACACTGAAGCTTTCTTT
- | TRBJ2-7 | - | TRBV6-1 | CASSERIKEQYF | TGTGCCAGCAGTGAGCGGATTAAGGAGCAGTACTTC
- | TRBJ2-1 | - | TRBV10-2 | CASGPRPEQFF | TGCGCCAGCGGCCCTAGGCCTGAGCAGTTCTTC
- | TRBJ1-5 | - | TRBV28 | CASSLFRLFSNQPQHF | TGTGCCAGCAGTCTATTCAGGCTTTTTAGCAATCAGCCCCAGCATTTT
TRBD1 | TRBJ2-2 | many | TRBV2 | CASRTGTVAGELFF | TGTGCCAGCAGGACGGGGACAGTGGCCGGGGAGCTGTTTTTT
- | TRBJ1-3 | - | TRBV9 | CASSLWADDSGNTIYF | TGTGCCAGCAGCTTGTGGGCGGACGACTCTGGAAACACCATATATTTT
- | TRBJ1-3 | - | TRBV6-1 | CASSEWWAGAGNTIYF | TGTGCCAGCAGTGAATGGTGGGCAGGGGCTGGAAACACCATATATTTT
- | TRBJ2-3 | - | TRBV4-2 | CASSQDIGTDTQYF | TGTGCCAGCAGCCAAGATATAGGCACAGATACGCAGTATTTT
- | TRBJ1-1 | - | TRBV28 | CASSPHDSTEAFF | TGTGCCAGCAGCCCCCACGACAGCACTGAAGCTTTCTTT
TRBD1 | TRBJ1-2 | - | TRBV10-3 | CAISPWTGFKGYTF | TGTGCCATCAGCCCCTGGACAGGGTTTAAAGGCTACACCTTC
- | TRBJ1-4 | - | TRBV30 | CAWSVPGRVNEKLFF | TGTGCCTGGAGTGTACCAGGGCGCGTGAATGAAAAACTGTTTTTT
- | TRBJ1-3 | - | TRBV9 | CASSVAGPQAGNTIYF | TGTGCCAGCAGCGTAGCAGGACCCCAGGCCGGAAACACCATATATTTT
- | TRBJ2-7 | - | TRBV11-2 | CASSLVYEQYF | TGTGCCAGCAGCTTAGTCTACGAGCAGTACTTC
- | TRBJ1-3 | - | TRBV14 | CASSQEFQGSGNTIYF | TGTGCCAGCAGCCAAGAGTTTCAGGGTTCTGGAAACACCATATATTTT
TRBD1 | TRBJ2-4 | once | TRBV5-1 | CASSFTGGLGKNIQYF | TGCGCCAGCAGCTTTACAGGGGGTCTAGGCAAAAACATTCAGTACTTC
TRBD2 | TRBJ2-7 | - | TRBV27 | CASRGGTSGYEQYF | TGTGCCAGCAGGGGAGGGACTAGCGGGTACGAGCAGTACTTC
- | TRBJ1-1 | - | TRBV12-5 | CASGLIAPQAGGYTEAFF | TGTGCTAGTGGTTTAATAGCCCCACAGGCTGGTGGGTACACTGAAGCTTTCTTT